Listed below are T cell receptor beta chains from one sample, sequenced in a study of T cell responses to AZD1222 COVID-19 vaccine. Clones were sequenced by immunoSEQ multiplex PCR, and TCRdb holds only the in-frame ones, with some missing. The sample lists approximately 160,000 clones, about 85% occurring once. The sequenced sample was peripheral blood, obtained on day 0 of AZD1222 vaccination. Receptors originate from an adult in good health. The CDR3 runs from the conserved cysteine through the conserved F or W.

V gene: TRBV7-8
CDR3 protein: CASRAPRTGDSYEQYF

V gene: TRBV27
CDR3 protein: CASSFGQGNGYTF

V gene: TRBV19
CDR3 protein: CASSIPHSPRGTEAFF

V gene: TRBV28
CDR3 protein: CASSLPDSRYTEAFF

V gene: TRBV25-1
CDR3 protein: CASRFAGANTEAFF

V gene: TRBV5-6
CDR3 protein: CASSLGQGGLGKLFF

V gene: TRBV7-9
CDR3 protein: CASSLQAQVALFNEQFF

V gene: TRBV2
CDR3 protein: CASSGRGDEQFF

V gene: TRBV27
CDR3 protein: CASSLSGTAQYGYTF

V gene: TRBV28
CDR3 protein: CASSFSNTEAFF

V gene: TRBV19
CDR3 protein: CASSLGPDTGELFF

V gene: TRBV19
CDR3 protein: CASSIMGQGHSPLHF

V gene: TRBV10-2
CDR3 protein: CASSEGLDLHEQYF

V gene: TRBV4-2
CDR3 protein: CASSHSSGRAPYEQYF

V gene: TRBV6-1
CDR3 protein: CASSDVLRTGEHEQYF

V gene: TRBV6-5
CDR3 protein: CASRNRGFYNSPLHF

V gene: TRBV27
CDR3 protein: CASSLPGSDEKLFF

V gene: TRBV3-1/TRBV3-2
CDR3 protein: CASSQDRGPGGLVDYGYTF